These 12 T cell receptor beta chains originate from one sample sequenced in a study of blood T cell repertoires in COVID-19. Sequencing was performed with immunoSEQ multiplex PCR; in TCRdb, only in-frame clones are kept and a portion is missing. The table includes about 220,000 clones, around 81% detected once. The sample was peripheral blood. All receptors derive from a human donor in a cohort sampled during active COVID-19.

The chain uses TRBV6-5 and TRBJ2-4, with 9 positions matching TRBD2. The germline gives CDR1 MNHEY, CDR2 SVGAGI. The junction had 11 bases not matched to a gene; V was cut back by 8 bases and J by 6 bases. The CDR3 is 15 amino acids. CDR3 DNA sequence: TGTGCCAGCGCCAGAGGCGGGAGGGCCGGAAACATTCAGTACTTC. Translating gives CASARGGRAGNIQYF.

This chain joins TRBV5-1 and TRBJ1-1; D possibly corresponds to TRBD1 (5 bases). Germline assignment: CDR1 SGHRS and CDR2 YFSETQ. The CDR3 is 14 residues long. Deletions cut 3 bases from V and 6 bases from J, with 15 bases between. CDR3 nucleotides: TGCGCCAGCAGCTCACAACAGGCCAGGGCTGAAGCTTTCTTT. Translation: CASSSQQARAEAFF.

This sequence joins TRBV30 and TRBJ1-2; D is ambiguous. In germline, CDR1 is GTSNPN, CDR2 SVGIG (reference sequence). CDR3 length: 13 residues. Trimming took off 4 bases at V and 8 bases at J, with 17 bases between the two ends. CDR3 sequence (DNA): TGTGCCTGGACTCCGGAGGGCAGAGGAGGCTACACCTTC. Its translation is CAWTPEGRGGYTF.

A few counts support this clone. V usage is TRBV7-2 and J usage is TRBJ2-2, with no clear D. V was pared by 2 bases and J by 3 bases, with 13 bases between. CDR1 is SGHTA, CDR2 FQGNSA, per germline. This CDR3 contains 16 residues. Here the CDR3 reads CASSLNAAIHTGELFF. The DNA of the CDR3 is TGTGCCAGCAGCTTAAATGCGGCTATACACACCGGGGAGCTGTTTTTT.

This chain joins TRBV28 and TRBJ2-7; D possibly corresponds to TRBD2 (6 bases). The V end lost 2 bases, the J end lost 0 bases, and 17 bases lay between the germline ends. The germline V gene encodes CDR1 MDHEN and CDR2 SYDVKM. The CDR3 extends over 17 amino acids. CDR3: CASSLVVGVAVSYEQYF. The DNA of the CDR3 is TGTGCCAGCAGTTTAGTGGTTGGGGTAGCGGTCTCCTACGAGCAGTACTTC. Full variable domain (outside the CDR3, taken from reference TRBV28 and TRBJ2-7): DVKVTQSSRYLVKRTGEKVFLECVQDMDHENMFWYRQDPGLGLRLIYFSYDVKMKEKGDIPEGYSVSREKKERFSLILESASTNQTSMYLCASSLVVGVAVSYEQYFGPGTRLTVT.

V usage is TRBV5-1 and J usage is TRBJ1-3; perhaps TRBD1 as D (5 bases). Germline CDR1 SGHRS, CDR2 YFSETQ. V shed 0 bases and J shed 1 base, with 8 bases lying between them. The CDR3 spans 15 residues. The CDR3 spells CASSLDSGSGNTIYF. In DNA form, the CDR3 reads TGCGCCAGCAGCTTGGATTCAGGGTCTGGAAACACCATATATTTT.

The rearrangement joins TRBV6-2 or TRBV6-3 to TRBJ2-5, with 7 bases lining up with TRBD1. The V and J ends lost 2 bases and 5 bases, in that order; junction bases with no gene match: 17. CDR1 MNHEY and CDR2 SVGEGT come from the germline V gene. This CDR3 is 18 amino acids long. The CDR3 sequence: CASSYRQLGQAPSETQYF. The DNA for the CDR3 is TGTGCCAGCAGTTACCGCCAACTCGGACAGGCCCCCTCGGAGACCCAGTACTTC.

The rearrangement links TRBV7-6 to TRBJ2-2; TRBD1 agrees at 9 bases. The length of the CDR3 is 18 residues. The trim removed 2 bases at V and 5 bases at J, leaving 12 bases unmatched. CDR1 and CDR2 from the germline V gene are SGHVS and FNYEAQ. CDR3 sequence (DNA): TGTGCCAGCAGCTTACGAGGGGCCGGGACAGGGCTTACCGGGGAGCTGTTTTTT. This gives the protein CASSLRGAGTGLTGELFF.

The chain recombines TRBV7-2 with TRBJ2-5, with 8 bases lining up with TRBD1. The germline gives CDR1 SGHTA, CDR2 FQGNSA. The CDR3 extends over 16 amino acids. After removal of 2 bases from V and 6 bases from J, the junction contained 11 bases not matched to a gene. CDR3 in DNA: TGTGCCAGCAGCTTACAGGGGGCATATCTTGTGAAGACCCAGTACTTC. Protein sequence: CASSLQGAYLVKTQYF.

The CDR3 loop reads CASSLDRNTIYF. In DNA form, the CDR3 reads TGTGCCAGCAGCTTGGACAGAAACACCATATATTTT. The chain combines TRBV5-4 with TRBJ1-3; D remains unclear. Trimming shortened V by 0 bases and J by 5 bases, and 3 bases separated the two germline ends. The CDR3 has 12 residues. CDR1 and CDR2 (germline): SGHNT, YYREEE (reference sequence).

The gene calls are TRBV4-1 and TRBJ2-3; the match to TRBD2 covers 12 bases. The CDR3 is 17 residues long. Germline CDR1 and CDR2: MGHRA and YSYEKL. Trimming took 0 bases from V and 3 from J; bases not matched to a gene: 4. The CDR3 bases are TGCGCCAGCAGCCAAGAACTAGCGGGAGGTGGTACAGATACGCAGTATTTT. Protein sequence: CASSQELAGGGTDTQYF.

This chain joins TRBV9 and TRBJ2-3, with TRBD2 identical over 7 bases. CDR1 and CDR2 (germline): SGDLS, YYNGEE. V shed 4 bases and J 0 bases; nucleotides not matched to a gene: 8. The CDR3 covers 16 residues. The CDR3 nucleotides read TGTGCCAGCAGCATCGATAGCGGGCGTAGCACAGATACGCAGTATTTT. It codes for CASSIDSGRSTDTQYF.